One and the same sample provided the 7 T cell receptor beta chains below, sequenced in a study of cytomegalovirus exposure and HLA in healthy donors. The PCR ran on 60 Vbeta and 13 Jbeta primers. Sequencing was performed with immunoSEQ multiplex PCR; in TCRdb, only in-frame clones are kept and a portion is missing. Here the sample spans around 130,000 clones, around three quarters being singletons. Sample: PBMCs. The receptors shown here come from a woman in her forties or fifties in good health and CMV-seronegative.

The chain recombines TRBV15 with TRBJ1-4; D call uncertain. CDR1 is LNHNV and CDR2 is YYDKDF in the germline V gene (reference sequence). This CDR3 has 18 amino acids. The V end was cut by 1 base, the J end by 4 bases, with 19 bases between. DNA for the CDR3: TGTGCCACCAGCAGAGGCCGGGAACGCGTCATGGGTAATGAAAAACTGTTTTTT. This encodes CATSRGRERVMGNEKLFF.

There are a few counts of this clone. V and J are TRBV7-3 and TRBJ2-3; 9 positions match TRBD2. Germline CDR1 and CDR2: SGHTA and FQGTGA. V lost 5 bases to trimming and J lost 2 bases; unmatched junction nucleotides: 8. The CDR3 loop spans 16 amino acids. The CDR3 protein is CASSPIGGRATDTQYF. CDR3 nucleotide sequence: TGTGCCAGCAGCCCAATTGGCGGGAGGGCCACAGATACGCAGTATTTT.

The V gene is TRBV11-3, the J gene TRBJ2-3, with D uncertain. This CDR3 contains 13 residues. V was cut by 2 bases and J by 4 bases, with 7 bases left in between. Germline V gives CDR1 SGHNT, CDR2 YENEEA. The CDR3 sequence: CASSLPYPDTQYF. The CDR3, as DNA: TGTGCCAGCAGCTTACCCTACCCAGATACGCAGTATTTT.

This clone showed up just once. In nucleotides, the CDR3 is TGTGCCAGCAGCGTAGGAGGAGGCACCAATCAGCCCCAGCATTTT. Residues: CASSVGGGTNQPQHF. The chain uses TRBV9 and TRBJ1-5, with D uncertain. Germline CDR1 SGDLS, CDR2 YYNGEE. The CDR3 runs to 15 residues. V was trimmed by 0 bases and J by 3 bases, leaving 10 bases between them.

The chain is built from TRBV11-2 and TRBJ1-1; D may be TRBD1 (6 bases). The CDR3 is 15 amino acids. Germline CDR1 is SGHAT and CDR2 is FQNNGV. V lost 5 bases to trimming and J lost 3 bases, with 16 bases between them. In nucleotides, the CDR3 is TGTGCCAGCAGCCATGGCGGGTACAGGGACACTGAAGCTTTCTTT. This codes for CASSHGGYRDTEAFF.

This chain joins TRBV14 and TRBJ1-4; TRBD1 is a possible D gene (6 bases). The V gene lost 0 bases and the J gene lost 7 bases, with 24 bases spanning the gap. CDR3 length: 19 residues. CDR1 and CDR2 from the germline V gene are SGHDN and FVKESK. The CDR3 bases are TGTGCCAGCAGCCAAGACACGCAGTGGGGGGGGCGGAACGTTGAAAAACTGTTTTTT. This sequence encodes CASSQDTQWGGRNVEKLFF. Complete variable domain (other parts from reference TRBV14 and TRBJ1-4): EAGVTQFPSHSVIEKGQTVTLRCDPISGHDNLYWYRRVMGKEIKFLLHFVKESKQDESGMPNNRFLAERTGGTYSTLKVQPAELEDSGVYFCASSQDTQWGGRNVEKLFFGSGTQLSVL.

The chain recombines TRBV5-8 with TRBJ1-1; 11 nucleotides agree with TRBD1. The trim removed 2 bases at V and 0 bases at J, leaving 12 bases unmatched. Germline CDR1 and CDR2: SGHTS and YDEGEE. This CDR3 has 19 amino acids. CDR3 amino acids: CASSLTGQGDLMMNTEAFF. In DNA, the CDR3 is TGTGCCAGCAGCTTAACGGGACAGGGGGATTTGATGATGAACACTGAAGCTTTCTTT.